The 15 T cell receptor beta chains below come from one sample, sequenced in a study of T cells in Graves' hyperthyroidism and ophthalmopathy. RNA transcripts served as the template for amplifying TCR beta CDR3 regions. HTBI primers were used for first-round RT-PCR of the TCR CDR3. Each CDR3 protein gets one entry after TCRdb re-called the multiplex PCR reads with MiXCR. The table records 490,000 or so distinct CDR3 sequences, 20% to 25% of them present only once. The sample was blood. These receptors originate from a woman aged 70-85 years with Graves' ophthalmopathy.

The rearrangement links TRBV4-1 to TRBJ1-1; tentatively, D is TRBD1 (5 bases). V lost 4 bases to trimming and J lost 2 bases, with 8 bases between them. This CDR3 is 13 amino acids long. Germline CDR1 and CDR2: MGHRA and YSYEKL. DNA for the CDR3: TGCGCCAGCAGCCCCGACAGTAACACTGAAGCTTTCTTT. It is translated as CASSPDSNTEAFF.

The chain employs TRBV6-1 and TRBJ2-7; 7 bases line up with TRBD1. CDR3 length equals 16 residues. V dropped 5 bases and J dropped 6; count of bases not matched to a gene: 16. CDR1 MNHNS and CDR2 SASEGT come from the germline V gene. Written as DNA, the CDR3 is TGTGCCAGCAGTCGCTGGGAAGAGGGCAGGGGGAGCGAGCAGTACTTC. This translates into CASSRWEEGRGSEQYF.

This clonotype was counted between two and nine times. The chain is built from TRBV6-1 and TRBJ1-5; a weak D match, TRBD1 (5 bases). Germline V gene data show CDR1 as MNHNS and CDR2 as SASEGT. Trimming left V 7 bases short and J 2 bases short, with 15 bases between. The CDR3 has 15 amino acids. CDR3 sequence reads: CASNQGVFGNQPQHF. The DNA for the CDR3 is TGTGCCAGCAATCAGGGAGTCTTCGGCAATCAGCCCCAGCATTTT.

Only a few counts were recorded for this clonotype. The genes are TRBV28 and TRBJ1-4; a weak D match, TRBD1 (6 bases). This CDR3 has 14 amino acids. Trimming stripped 2 bases from V and 7 bases from J, with 11 bases between. CDR1 is MDHEN and CDR2 is SYDVKM in the germline V gene. Here the CDR3 reads CASSLKGGVEKLFF. CDR3 DNA: TGTGCCAGCAGTTTAAAGGGGGGAGTTGAAAAACTGTTTTTT.

Turning to this clonotype: The junction shows a germline mismatch at one end, possibly a read error. The chain links TRBV11-2 to TRBJ2-5; no firm D call. Germline V CDR1 and CDR2: SGHAT, FQNNGV. This CDR3 is 13 amino acids long. The DNA of the CDR3 is TGTGCCAGCAGCTTATTCCAAGGCCCAGCCGGAAACTTC. Its protein product is CASSLFQGPAGNF.

This clonotype occurred many times. The rearrangement joins TRBV29-1 to TRBJ2-7; the D is unclear. Looked up from germline, CDR1 is SQVTM and CDR2 is ANQGSEA. The V end was cut by 7 bases, the J end by 1 base, with 11 bases between. The length of the CDR3 is 12 residues. The CDR3 DNA sequence: TGCAGCGCGGCCGCGACTTCCTACGAGCAGTACTTC. Its translation: CSAAATSYEQYF.

This chain links TRBV3-1 with TRBJ2-1, with TRBD2 matching 7 bases. V lost 6 bases, J lost 3 bases, and 5 bases stayed unmatched. This CDR3 is 14 amino acids long. Germline V gene lookup returns CDR1 LGHDT and CDR2 YNNKEL (reference sequence). The CDR3 nucleotides read TGTGCCAGCAGGTCCGGGACTATCTACAATGAGCAGTTCTTC. Translated: CASRSGTIYNEQFF.

The rearrangement joins TRBV28 to TRBJ1-6; D is undetermined. Germline CDR1 MDHEN, CDR2 SYDVKM. CDR3 length equals 13 residues. V was cut by 4 bases and J by 10 bases, with 11 bases left in between. The CDR3 reads CASSSDYVSPLHF. CDR3 bases: TGTGCCAGCAGTTCGGACTACGTCTCACCCCTCCACTTT.

This clonotype was picked up a small number of times. The chain couples TRBV20-1 to TRBJ1-3; 8 bases line up with TRBD1. V was pared by 6 bases and J by 4 bases, with 5 bases of the junction left unmatched. This CDR3 comprises 13 residues. CDR1 is DFQATT, CDR2 SNEGSKA, per germline (reference sequence). CDR3 region: CSAIPGGGNTIYF. In DNA form, the CDR3 reads TGCAGTGCGATACCAGGGGGCGGAAACACCATATATTTT.

This clonotype appeared a few times. This chain connects TRBV19 to TRBJ2-5, with D tentatively TRBD2 (5 bases). Trimming took off 5 bases at V and 7 bases at J, with 11 bases between the two ends. Germline V gene data show CDR1 as LNHDA and CDR2 as SQIVND (reference sequence). This CDR3 has 12 amino acids. The CDR3: CASSFSDGTQYF. CDR3 in DNA: TGTGCCAGTAGTTTTAGCGATGGGACCCAGTACTTC.

This clonotype is a singleton in its sample. At one end the junction does not follow the germline gene, possibly because of a read error. The chain joins TRBV27 to TRBJ1-6; TRBD1 aligns across 7 bases. Germline CDR1 reads MNHEY; CDR2 reads SMNVEV (reference sequence). The CDR3 is 16 amino acids. The CDR3 is CASSLWTGTVNPPLHF. CDR3 sequence (DNA): TGTGCCAGCAGTTTATGGACCGGGACAGTTAATCCACCCCTCCACTTT.

A few counts support this clonotype. V and J are TRBV18 and TRBJ2-1; the D gene could be TRBD1 or TRBD2 (5 bases each). The V end lost 3 bases, the J end lost 10 bases, and 19 bases lay between the germline ends. The CDR3 spans 15 residues. Germline-derived CDR1 and CDR2 are KGHSH and LQKENI. CDR3: CASSPPNGALSEQFF. As DNA, the CDR3 is TGTGCCAGCTCACCTCCGAACGGGGCCTTGAGCGAGCAGTTCTTC.

The chain combines TRBV10-3 with TRBJ1-2; no clear D gene. There are 13 residues in the CDR3. Trimming left V 3 bases short and J 2 bases short, with 7 bases between. From germline, CDR1 is ENHRY and CDR2 SYGVKD. DNA for the CDR3: TGTGCCATCAGTGACCCAGACAACTATGGCTACACCTTC. Residues: CAISDPDNYGYTF.

The chain carries TRBV5-8 and TRBJ2-5, with TRBD2 identical over 13 bases. The CDR3 is 15 amino acids. V trimming: 3 bases; J trimming: 6 bases; junction bases outside the gene matches: 5. Germline CDR1 SGHTS, CDR2 YDEGEE. CDR3 DNA: TGTGCCAGCAGCTGGGGGACTAGCGGGACGAAGACCCAGTACTTC. Its protein is CASSWGTSGTKTQYF.

This clonotype appeared a few times. This sequence joins TRBV5-1 and TRBJ1-1; TRBD1 aligns across 9 bases. The trim removed 1 base at V and 4 bases at J, leaving 2 bases unmatched. Germline lookup yields CDR1 SGHRS and CDR2 YFSETQ. This CDR3 is 14 amino acids long. CDR3 DNA: TGCGCCAGCAGCTTGTGGGGACAGGGCACTGAAGCTTTCTTT. Translated, it gives CASSLWGQGTEAFF.